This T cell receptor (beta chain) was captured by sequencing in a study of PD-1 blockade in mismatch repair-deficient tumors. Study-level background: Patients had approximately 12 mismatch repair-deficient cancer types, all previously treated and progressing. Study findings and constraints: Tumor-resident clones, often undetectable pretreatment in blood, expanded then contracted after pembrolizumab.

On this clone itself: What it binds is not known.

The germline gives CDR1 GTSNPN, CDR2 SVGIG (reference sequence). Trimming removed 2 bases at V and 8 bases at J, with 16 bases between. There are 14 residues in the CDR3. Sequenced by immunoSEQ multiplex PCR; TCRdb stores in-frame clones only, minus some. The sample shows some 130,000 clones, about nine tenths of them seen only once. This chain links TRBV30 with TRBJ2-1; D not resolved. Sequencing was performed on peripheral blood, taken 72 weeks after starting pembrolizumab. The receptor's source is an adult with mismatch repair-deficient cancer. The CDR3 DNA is TGTGCCTGGAGTATAATGCTGGCAAGCGATGAGCAGTTCTTC. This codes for CAWSIMLASDEQFF.